The clone carrying this T cell receptor beta chain has just a few counts. The data were taken from a study of blood T cell repertoires in COVID-19. Study-level information: PBMCs, B-cell-depleted T cells, or T cells provided the cDNA or gDNA that made up the material.

Trimming took 3 bases from V and 3 from J, leaving 15 bases between them. Germline values: CDR1 SEHNR, CDR2 FQNEAQ (reference sequence). The CDR3 is 15 amino acids. Produced via immunoSEQ multiplex PCR; TCRdb's table is partial and in-frame only. The top ten clones hold about 1% of a sample with about 370,000 clones, roughly nine tenths of them seen once. The TCR sequence derives from a young man who had recovered from COVID-19. The sequencing sample was made of PBMCs or T cells enriched from blood (not recorded which). The chain has TRBV7-9 and TRBJ2-7; D possibly corresponds to TRBD1 (5 bases). The CDR3 is CASSFTQGALYEQYF. The CDR3 coding sequence is TGTGCCAGCAGCTTCACGCAGGGTGCCCTCTACGAGCAGTACTTC.